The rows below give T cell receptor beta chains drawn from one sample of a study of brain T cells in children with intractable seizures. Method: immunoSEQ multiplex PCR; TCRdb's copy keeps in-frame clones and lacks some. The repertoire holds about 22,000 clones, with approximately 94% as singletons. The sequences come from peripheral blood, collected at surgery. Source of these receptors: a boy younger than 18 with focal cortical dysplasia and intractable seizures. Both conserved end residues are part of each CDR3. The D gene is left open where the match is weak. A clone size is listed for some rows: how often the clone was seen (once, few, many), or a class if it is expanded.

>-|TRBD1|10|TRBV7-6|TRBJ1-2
CASSRDSNTF
TGTGCCAGCAGTCGGGACAGCAACACCTTC
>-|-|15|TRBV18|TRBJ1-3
CASSGSYRSGNTIYF
TGTGCCAGCTCGGGGTCTTATCGCTCTGGAAACACCATATATTTT
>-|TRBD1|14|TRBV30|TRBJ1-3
CAWSWQGGGNTIYF
TGTGCCTGGAGTTGGCAGGGGGGTGGAAACACCATATATTTT
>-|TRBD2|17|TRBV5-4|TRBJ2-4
CASSAGVGLQTKNIQYF
TGTGCCAGCAGCGCGGGAGTAGGGCTACAGACCAAAAACATTCAGTACTTC
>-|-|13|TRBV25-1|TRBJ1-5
CASSERGDKPQHF
TGTGCCAGCAGTGAACGGGGAGATAAGCCCCAGCATTTT
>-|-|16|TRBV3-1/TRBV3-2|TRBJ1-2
CASSRTPGQGWSGYTF
TGTGCCAGCAGCCGCACTCCCGGGCAGGGATGGAGCGGCTACACCTTC
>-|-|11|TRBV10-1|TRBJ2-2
CASRSTGELFF
TGCGCCAGCAGGTCCACCGGGGAGCTGTTTTTT
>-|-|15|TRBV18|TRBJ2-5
CASSPVGQRQETQYF
TGTGCCAGCTCACCGGTTGGACAAAGACAAGAGACCCAGTACTTC
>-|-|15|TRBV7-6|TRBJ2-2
CASSFRLPLAGELFF
TGTGCCAGCAGCTTTAGACTCCCTCTTGCCGGGGAGCTGTTTTTT
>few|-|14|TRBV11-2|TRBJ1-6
CASSLTPVGSPLHF
TGTGCCAGCAGCTTAACACCGGTCGGGTCACCCCTCCACTTT
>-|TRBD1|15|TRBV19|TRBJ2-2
CASSLGTAYTGELFF
TGTGCCAGTAGCCTGGGGACAGCCTACACCGGGGAGCTGTTTTTT
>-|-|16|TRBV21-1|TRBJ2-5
CASSKRLAGYEETQYF
TGTGCCAGCAGCAAAAGACTAGCGGGGTATGAAGAGACCCAGTACTTC
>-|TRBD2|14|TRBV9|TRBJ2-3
CASSAPGLADTQYF
TGTGCCAGCAGCGCTCCGGGACTAGCGGATACGCAGTATTTT
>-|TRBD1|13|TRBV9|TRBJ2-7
CASSVGSGGEQYF
TGTGCCAGCAGCGTAGGGTCAGGGGGTGAGCAGTACTTC
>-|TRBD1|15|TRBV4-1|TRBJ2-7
CASSQDRDRTYEQYF
TGCGCCAGCAGCCAGGACCGGGACAGAACCTACGAGCAGTACTTC
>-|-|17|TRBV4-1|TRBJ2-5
CASSQERGHRYQETQYF
TGCGCCAGCAGCCAAGAAAGAGGACACCGATACCAAGAGACCCAGTACTTC
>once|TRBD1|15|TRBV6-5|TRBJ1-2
CASSRGRGQNYGYTF
TGTGCCAGCAGTAGAGGACGGGGACAGAACTATGGCTACACCTTC
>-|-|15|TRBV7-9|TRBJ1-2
CASSFGAAPRGGYTF
TGTGCCAGCAGCTTTGGTGCTGCTCCCCGGGGAGGCTACACCTTC
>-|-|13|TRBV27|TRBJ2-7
CASSLRELHEQYF
TGTGCCAGCAGTTTAAGGGAGCTCCACGAGCAGTACTTC
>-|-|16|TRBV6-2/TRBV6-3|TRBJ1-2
CASSYLGGPTNYGYTF
TGTGCCAGCAGTTATCTGGGGGGCCCTACTAACTATGGCTACACCTTC
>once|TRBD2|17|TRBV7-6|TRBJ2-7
CASSSSGLAGGPLGQYF
TGTGCCAGCAGCTCATCGGGACTAGCGGGGGGGCCGCTTGGGCAGTACTTC
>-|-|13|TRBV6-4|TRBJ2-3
CASSEGGEDTQYF
TGTGCCAGCAGTGAGGGGGGAGAAGATACGCAGTATTTT
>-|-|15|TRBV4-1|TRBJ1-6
CASSQAVTYNSPLHF
TGCGCCAGCAGCCAAGCGGTTACCTATAATTCACCCCTCCACTTT
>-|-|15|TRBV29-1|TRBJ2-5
CSVEVGSWYQETQYF
TGCAGCGTTGAAGTGGGGAGTTGGTACCAAGAGACCCAGTACTTC
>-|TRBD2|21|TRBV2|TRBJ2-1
CASSASIRGLLAGPGVNEQFF
TGTGCCAGCAGCGCAAGCATCAGGGGATTGCTAGCGGGCCCGGGGGTCAATGAGCAGTTCTTC
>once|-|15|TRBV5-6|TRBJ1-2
CASSFGQLMNYGYTF
TGTGCCAGCAGCTTCGGACAGCTAATGAACTATGGCTACACCTTC
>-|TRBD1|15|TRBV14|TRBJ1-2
CASSPRGQGNYGYTF
TGTGCCAGCAGCCCCCGGGGACAGGGGAACTATGGCTACACCTTC
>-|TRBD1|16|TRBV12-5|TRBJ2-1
CASGLVAGQGGNEQFF
TGTGCTAGTGGTTTGGTAGCGGGACAGGGCGGAAATGAGCAGTTCTTC
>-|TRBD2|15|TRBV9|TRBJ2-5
CASSVTSGGDETQYF
TGTGCCAGCAGCGTAACTAGCGGGGGGGACGAGACCCAGTACTTC
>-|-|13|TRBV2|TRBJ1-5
CASTRTEGLPQHF
TGTGCCAGCACCAGGACGGAGGGGCTACCCCAGCATTTT
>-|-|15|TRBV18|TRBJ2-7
CASSGKTGQGYEQYF
TGTGCCAGCTCGGGTAAGACTGGGCAAGGCTACGAGCAGTACTTC
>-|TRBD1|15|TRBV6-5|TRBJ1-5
CASSVGQGAQQPQHF
TGTGCCAGCAGCGTGGGACAGGGGGCCCAGCAGCCCCAGCATTTT
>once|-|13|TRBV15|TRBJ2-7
CATSITRGYEQYF
TGTGCCACCAGCATAACTAGGGGCTACGAGCAGTACTTC
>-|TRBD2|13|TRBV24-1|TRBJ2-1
CATGTSGFNEQFF
TGTGCCACCGGGACTAGCGGCTTTAATGAGCAGTTCTTC
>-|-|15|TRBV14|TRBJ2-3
CASSPRVSAWDTQYF
TGTGCCAGCAGCCCTAGGGTCAGCGCTTGGGATACGCAGTATTTT
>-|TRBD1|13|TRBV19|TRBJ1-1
CASRVDRGVEAFF
TGTGCCAGTAGAGTTGACAGGGGGGTTGAAGCTTTCTTT